This T cell receptor beta chain was obtained from a study of technical replicates of blood from a few donors. Profiling relied on immunoSEQ multiplex PCR, and the TCRdb table lists in-frame clones only, not all of them. The sample lists about 66,000 clones; around 94% were seen once. Trimming cost V 5 bases and J 8 bases, with 16 bases left between them. The length of the CDR3 is 14 residues. Germline assignment: CDR1 MDHEN and CDR2 SYDVKM. The sample comprised T cells isolated from PBMCs. This TCR was sampled from a human donor in good health. This chain links TRBV28 with TRBJ2-1; D might be TRBD2 (6 bases). CDR3 residues: CASSRDGGADEQFF. The CDR3, as DNA: TGTGCCAGCAGTAGGGACGGCGGGGCGGATGAGCAGTTCTTC.